This entry concerns a single T cell receptor beta chain. Its antigen remains unidentified. The germline gives CDR1 SGHVS, CDR2 FNYEAQ. Trimming at V came to 3 bases and at J to 2 bases, leaving 8 bases not matched to a gene. The CDR3 contains 16 residues. This sample stems from a study of CD4 T cell repertoires in COVID-19. Notes on the study in general: Some SARS-CoV-2 clonotypes, between about 6 and 25%, recurred in SARS-CoV and/or HKU1 cultures.

Sequencing used immunoSEQ multiplex PCR; TCRdb keeps in-frame clones, though not all of them. The sample shows about 75,000 clones, under 90% of them seen only once. The material sequenced was CD4+ T cells from peripheral blood, taken after recovery from COVID-19. The sequence was obtained from a human donor who had COVID-19. The rearrangement joins TRBV7-6 to TRBJ2-7; 9 positions agree with TRBD1. Here the CDR3 DNA reads TGTGCCAGCAGCTTGGGGGGGGGACAGGGTACCTACGAGCAGTACTTC. This gives the protein CASSLGGGQGTYEQYF.